This T cell receptor (beta chain) was recorded in a study of blood T cell repertoires in COVID-19. Turning to the study itself: Whether acute or convalescent, the COVID-19 samples came from the United States, Italy and Spain. From T cells, B-cell-depleted T cells, or PBMCs came the material, which was cDNA or gDNA.

Assay used: immunoSEQ multiplex PCR; TCRdb lists only in-frame clones, some missing. The sample records 110,000 or so clones, 90% being singletons. Trimming took 0 bases from V and 4 from J; bases not matched to a gene: 11. The CDR3 has 20 amino acids. The germline V gene has CDR1 SGHRS and CDR2 YFSETQ. The material sequenced was peripheral blood. This chain connects TRBV5-1 to TRBJ2-1; 15 nucleotides agree with TRBD2. The TCR was taken from a human donor in a cohort sampled during active COVID-19. The CDR3 DNA reads TGCGCCAGCAGCTTGGATGGGACTAGCGGGAGGCCGTTCCTGTACAATGAGCAGTTCTTC. Translation gives CASSLDGTSGRPFLYNEQFF.